The source of this TCR beta chain is a study of T cells in Graves' hyperthyroidism and ophthalmopathy. This clonotype has at least ten counts. The CDR3 extends over 13 amino acids. From germline, CDR1 is DFQATT and CDR2 SNEGSKA (reference sequence). The V and J ends lost 2 bases and 5 bases respectively, with 12 bases between them. TCR beta CDR3 regions were amplified from RNA. The HTBI primer set drove a first-round RT-PCR of the TCR CDR3. TCRdb ran MiXCR on the multiplex PCR reads and lists one entry per CDR3 protein. This table has a few hundred thousand distinct CDR3 sequences, around 18% appearing once.

Sequenced input: blood. The rearrangement uses TRBV20-1 and TRBJ2-5; D not resolved. This receptor was taken from a man aged 35-49 years with Graves' hyperthyroidism. The CDR3 here is CSARFSIQETQYF. The CDR3 DNA reads as TGCAGTGCTAGATTCTCGATCCAGGAGACCCAGTACTTC.